This record covers a single TCR beta chain. The entry originates in a study of OX40 agonist ivuxolimab in advanced cancers. Only in-frame clones appear in the TCRdb table, and some are missing; sequencing was by immunoSEQ multiplex PCR. The sample consists of more than 75,000 clones, approximately 85% of them appearing once. Trimming stripped 8 bases from V and 5 bases from J, with 21 bases between. This CDR3 has 15 residues. Per germline, CDR1 MDHEN and CDR2 SYDVKM. Sequencing used CD4+ or CD8+ T cells sorted from blood, obtained in a trial of the OX40 agonist ivuxolimab. The rearrangement joins TRBV28 to TRBJ2-5; the D gene is possibly TRBD1 (6 bases). The receptor comes from an adult with an advanced solid tumor such as melanoma, head and neck, liver or kidney cancer. The CDR3: CASVKAGVVGETQYF. The CDR3 coding sequence is TGTGCCAGCGTCAAAGCAGGGGTAGTAGGGGAGACCCAGTACTTC.